The T cell receptor beta chain described here comes from a study of T cells in Graves' hyperthyroidism and ophthalmopathy. General study points: Clonotypes that were expanded in thyroid above 0.001 mostly appeared in blood too. Before onset, by a median of approximately 6.8 months, the model predicted ophthalmopathy.

This clonotype occurred many times. Its cognate antigen is unknown. V was shortened by 1 base and J by 5 bases, with 22 bases between the two germline ends. Germline CDR1 DFQATT, CDR2 SNEGSKA (reference sequence). The CDR3 contains 17 residues. RNA transcripts were the template for amplifying TCR beta CDR3 regions. TCR CDR3 underwent first-round RT-PCR with the HTBI primer set. In TCRdb, the multiplex PCR reads were re-called with MiXCR into one record per CDR3 protein. Of some 350,000 distinct CDR3 sequences detected, more than 15% appear once; the ten largest clones hold approximately 30%. Diagnostic assessment was based on clinical symptoms, serum thyroxine and TRAb, thyroid ultrasound and orbital computed tomography. Ahead of any ophthalmopathy symptoms, the blood sample was obtained at the first diagnosis of hyperthyroidism.

The clonotype originates from a woman aged 18-29 years with Graves' hyperthyroidism that later progressed to Graves' ophthalmopathy. The chain combines TRBV20-1 with TRBJ2-3; D possibly corresponds to TRBD2 (7 bases). Sequences were obtained from blood. The CDR3, as DNA: TGCAGTGCTAGAGCGTGGGCTAGCGGACAGACCGAAGATACGCAGTATTTT. Translating it yields CSARAWASGQTEDTQYF.